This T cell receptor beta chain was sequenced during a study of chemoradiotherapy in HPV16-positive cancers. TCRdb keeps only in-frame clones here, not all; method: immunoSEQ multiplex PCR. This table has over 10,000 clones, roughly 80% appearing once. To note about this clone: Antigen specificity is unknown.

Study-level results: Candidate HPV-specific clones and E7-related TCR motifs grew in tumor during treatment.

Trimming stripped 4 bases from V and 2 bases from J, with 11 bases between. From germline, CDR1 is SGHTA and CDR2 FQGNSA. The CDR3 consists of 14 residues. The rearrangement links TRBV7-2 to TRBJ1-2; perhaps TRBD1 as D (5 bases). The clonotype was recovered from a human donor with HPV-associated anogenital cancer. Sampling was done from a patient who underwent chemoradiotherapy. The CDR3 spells CASSSQKGNYGYTF. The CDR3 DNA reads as TGTGCCAGCAGCTCGCAGAAGGGGAACTATGGCTACACCTTC.